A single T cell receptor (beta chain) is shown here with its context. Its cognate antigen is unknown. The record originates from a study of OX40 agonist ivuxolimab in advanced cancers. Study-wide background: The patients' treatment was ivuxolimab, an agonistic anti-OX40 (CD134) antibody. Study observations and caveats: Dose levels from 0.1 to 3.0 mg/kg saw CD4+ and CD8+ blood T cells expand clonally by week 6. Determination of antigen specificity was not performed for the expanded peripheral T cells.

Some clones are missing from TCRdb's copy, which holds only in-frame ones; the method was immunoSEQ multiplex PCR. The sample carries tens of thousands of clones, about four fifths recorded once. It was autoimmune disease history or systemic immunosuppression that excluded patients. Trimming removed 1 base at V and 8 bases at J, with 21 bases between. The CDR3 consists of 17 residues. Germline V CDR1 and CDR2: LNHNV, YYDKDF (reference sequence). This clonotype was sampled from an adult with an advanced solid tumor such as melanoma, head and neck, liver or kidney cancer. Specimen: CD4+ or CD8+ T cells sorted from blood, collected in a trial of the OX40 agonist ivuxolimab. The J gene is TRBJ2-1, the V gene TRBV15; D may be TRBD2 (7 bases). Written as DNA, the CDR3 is TGTGCCACCAGCAGAGGCGGGAGAGGGGGGCAGCGGGATGAGCAGTTCTTC. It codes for CATSRGGRGGQRDEQFF.